What follows is one T cell receptor beta chain and its context. What it binds is not known. Both 60 Vbeta primers and 13 Jbeta primers went into the PCR. Assay: immunoSEQ multiplex PCR; the TCRdb copy retains only in-frame clones and omits some. The sample carries about 270,000 clones, roughly two thirds recorded once. This entry comes from a study of cytomegalovirus exposure and HLA in healthy donors. At the level of the study: In an earlier analysis, 90 million to 130 million unique TCR beta sequences were found from 200 million or so T cells.

Overall study results and limits: Rare sequences made up most TCRs, while some public TCRs were found in many donors.

CDR3 length: 15 amino acids. Germline-derived CDR1 and CDR2 are SNHLY and FYNNEI. V trimming: 6 bases; J trimming: 3 bases; junction bases outside the gene matches: 8. This receptor was taken from a female donor in good health and CMV-seronegative. The chain uses TRBV2 and TRBJ1-5; 7 bases match TRBD1. Material: PBMCs. Written as DNA, the CDR3 is TGTGCCAGCAGAAATCCCGGGACAGACAATCAGCCCCAGCATTTT. This gives the protein CASRNPGTDNQPQHF.